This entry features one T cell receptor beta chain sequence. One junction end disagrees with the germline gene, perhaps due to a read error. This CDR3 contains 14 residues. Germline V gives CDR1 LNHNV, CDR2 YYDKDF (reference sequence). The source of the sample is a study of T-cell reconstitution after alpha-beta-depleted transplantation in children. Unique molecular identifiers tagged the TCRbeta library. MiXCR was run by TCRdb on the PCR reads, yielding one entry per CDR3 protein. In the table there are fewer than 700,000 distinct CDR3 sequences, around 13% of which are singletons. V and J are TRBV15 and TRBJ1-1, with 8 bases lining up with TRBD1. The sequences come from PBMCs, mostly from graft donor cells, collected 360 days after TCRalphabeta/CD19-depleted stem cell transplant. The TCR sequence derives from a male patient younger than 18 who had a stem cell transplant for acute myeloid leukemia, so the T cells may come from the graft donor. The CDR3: CDTSFGTGNTEAFF. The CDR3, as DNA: TGTGACACCAGCTTCGGGACAGGGAACACTGAAGCTTTCTTT.